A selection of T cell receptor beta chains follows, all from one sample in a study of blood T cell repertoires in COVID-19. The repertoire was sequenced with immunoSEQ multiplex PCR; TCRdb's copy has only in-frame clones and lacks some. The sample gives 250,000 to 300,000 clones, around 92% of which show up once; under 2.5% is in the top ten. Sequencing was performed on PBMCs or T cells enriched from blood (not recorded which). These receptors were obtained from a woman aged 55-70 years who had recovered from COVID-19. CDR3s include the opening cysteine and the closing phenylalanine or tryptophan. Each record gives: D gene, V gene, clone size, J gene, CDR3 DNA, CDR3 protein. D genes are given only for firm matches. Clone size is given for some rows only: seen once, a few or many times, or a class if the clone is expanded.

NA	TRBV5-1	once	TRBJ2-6	TGCGCCAGCAGCTTGAGTCTCCCGACGAGGTACGGGGCCAACGTCCTGACTTTC	CASSLSLPTRYGANVLTF
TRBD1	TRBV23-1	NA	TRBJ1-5	TGCGCCAGCAGTCACCTAACAGGGGGCCGAGGTCAGCCCCAGCATTTT	CASSHLTGGRGQPQHF
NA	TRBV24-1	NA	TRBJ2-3	TGTGCCGCCTCGGGGGTGACAGATACGCAGTATTTT	CAASGVTDTQYF
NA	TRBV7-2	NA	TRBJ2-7	TGTGCCAGCAGCTTGGTTACGGTCCGCTACGAGCAGTACTTC	CASSLVTVRYEQYF
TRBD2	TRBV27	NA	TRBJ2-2	TGTGCCAGCAGGGTGGCGGGGGGGCAGACCGGGGAGCTGTTTTTT	CASRVAGGQTGELFF
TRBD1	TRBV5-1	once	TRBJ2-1	TGCGCCAGCACCCAGACAGGGGGTGGAAATGAGCAGTTCTTC	CASTQTGGGNEQFF
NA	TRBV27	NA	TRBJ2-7	TGTGCCAGCAGCCCCAGAGTAGCGGACTACGAGCAGTACTTC	CASSPRVADYEQYF
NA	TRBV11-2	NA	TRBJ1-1	TGTGCCAGCACCTCTCCGGGAGGTACGGGGGAAGCTTTCTTT	CASTSPGGTGEAFF
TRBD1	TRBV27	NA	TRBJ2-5	TGTGCCAGCAGTTTATGGGACAGGCAAGAGACCCAGTACTTC	CASSLWDRQETQYF
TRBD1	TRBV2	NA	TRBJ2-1	TGTGCCAGCAGTTGGGGGACAGGGGCGGACGAGCAGTTCTTC	CASSWGTGADEQFF
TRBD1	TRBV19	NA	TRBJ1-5	TGTGCCAGTAGTATCCGGGACAGTTATAGCAATCAGCCCCAGCATTTT	CASSIRDSYSNQPQHF
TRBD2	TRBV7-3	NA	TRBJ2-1	TGTGCCAGCAGTAGCGGGAGGGCCGACTACAATGAGCAGTTCTTC	CASSSGRADYNEQFF
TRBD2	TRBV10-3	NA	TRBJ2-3	TGTGCCATCAGTGACCATACTGCGCGGGGGGTCTATACAGATACGCAGTATTTT	CAISDHTARGVYTDTQYF
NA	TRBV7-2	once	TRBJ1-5	TGTGCCAGCAGCCCGCGGACAGCAATACAGCCCCAGCATTTT	CASSPRTAIQPQHF
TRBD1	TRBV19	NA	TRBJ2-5	TGTGCCAGTAGTAAAGGACAGGAACAGACCCAGTACTTC	CASSKGQEQTQYF
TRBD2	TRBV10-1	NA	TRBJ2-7	TGCGCCAGCAGCCTAGAGAGGCGGGGGTCCTACGAGCAGTACTTC	CASSLERRGSYEQYF
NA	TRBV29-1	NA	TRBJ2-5	TGCAGCGTTTTACAGCGGGAGACCCAGTACTTC	CSVLQRETQYF
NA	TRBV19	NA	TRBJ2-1	TGTGCCAGTAGACTACGGGATTCGAATGAAGAGCAGTTCTTC	CASRLRDSNEEQFF
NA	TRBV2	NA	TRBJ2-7	TGTGCCAGCAGTGAACCTACGTGGTACGAGCAGTACTTC	CASSEPTWYEQYF
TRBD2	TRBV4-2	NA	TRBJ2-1	TGTGCCAGCAGCCAAGAAAGGAGCGGGGGGGCCGATGAGCAGTTCTTC	CASSQERSGGADEQFF
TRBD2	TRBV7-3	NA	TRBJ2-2	TGTGCCAGCAGCGTACGTAGCGGGAGAGCGAACACCGGGGAGCTGTTTTTT	CASSVRSGRANTGELFF
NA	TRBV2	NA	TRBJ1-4	TGTGCCAGCAGTGAGATTGGGGGCGTCGTTGAAAAACTGTTTTTT	CASSEIGGVVEKLFF
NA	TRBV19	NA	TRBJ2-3	TGTGCCAGTGGAGCAGATACGCAGTATTTT	CASGADTQYF
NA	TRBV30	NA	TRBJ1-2	TGTGCCTGGACCCTCACCGAGGGGGGGGGCTACACCTTC	CAWTLTEGGGYTF
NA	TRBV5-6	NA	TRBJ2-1	TGTGCCAGCAGCTTGGGGCGGGCGTACAATGAGCAGTTCTTC	CASSLGRAYNEQFF
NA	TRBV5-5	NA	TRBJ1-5	TGTGCCAGCAGCTTGGTCGTCAATCAGCCCCAGCATTTT	CASSLVVNQPQHF
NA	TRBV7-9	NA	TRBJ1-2	TGTGCCAGCAGCTTAGTGGCGGTTTATGGCTACACCTTC	CASSLVAVYGYTF
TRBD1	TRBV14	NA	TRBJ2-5	TGTGCCAGCAGCCAAGAACGGGACAGGGCAAAGACCCAGTACTTC	CASSQERDRAKTQYF
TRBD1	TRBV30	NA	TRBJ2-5	TGTGCCTGGAGTGTGAGGGACAGCGGGACCCAGTACTTC	CAWSVRDSGTQYF
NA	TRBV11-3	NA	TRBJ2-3	TGTGCCAGCAGCTCCCGCAGGCATACGCAGTATTTT	CASSSRRHTQYF
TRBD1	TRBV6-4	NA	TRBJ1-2	TGTGCCAGCAGTGATACAGGGGGCAACGGGTTTTATGGCTACACCTTC	CASSDTGGNGFYGYTF
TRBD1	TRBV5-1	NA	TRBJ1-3	TGCGCCAGCAGCCTACAGGGGGCTACTGGAAACACCATATATTTT	CASSLQGATGNTIYF
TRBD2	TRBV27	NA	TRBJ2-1	TGTGCCAGCAGCTTAGCGGGGGGGAACAATGAGCAGTTCTTC	CASSLAGGNNEQFF
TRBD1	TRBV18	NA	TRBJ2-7	TGTGCCAGCTCACCAACAGGGGGTTCCTACGAGCAGTACTTC	CASSPTGGSYEQYF
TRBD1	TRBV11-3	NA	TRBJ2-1	TGTGCCAGCAGCTTGGGACAGAGTCACAATGAGCAGTTCTTC	CASSLGQSHNEQFF
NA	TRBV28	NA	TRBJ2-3	TGTGCCAGCAGCTCCCTCAAAGGCCCGGGAGATACGCAGTATTTT	CASSSLKGPGDTQYF
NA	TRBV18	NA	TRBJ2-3	TGTGCCAGCTCACCTTTAGTAAACACAGATACGCAGTATTTT	CASSPLVNTDTQYF
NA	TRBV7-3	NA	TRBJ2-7	TGTGCCAGCAGCTTACAAGCCCCCGGCTACGAGCAGTACTTC	CASSLQAPGYEQYF
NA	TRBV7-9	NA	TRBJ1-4	TGTGCCAGCAGCCGGGGGACAACTAATGAAAAACTGTTTTTT	CASSRGTTNEKLFF
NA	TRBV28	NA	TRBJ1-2	TGTGCCAGCAGGGCCCCGGACAGATATGGCTACACCTTC	CASRAPDRYGYTF
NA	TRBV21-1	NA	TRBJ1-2	TGTGCCAGCAGGCAGGGTAGTCGGGATGGCTACACCTTC	CASRQGSRDGYTF
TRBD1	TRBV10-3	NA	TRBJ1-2	TGTGCCATCAGCGGACAGGGGAAGGGAGGCTACACCTTC	CAISGQGKGGYTF
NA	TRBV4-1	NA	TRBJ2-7	TGCGCCAGCAGCCAAGATGGGACATACTACGAGCAGTACTTC	CASSQDGTYYEQYF